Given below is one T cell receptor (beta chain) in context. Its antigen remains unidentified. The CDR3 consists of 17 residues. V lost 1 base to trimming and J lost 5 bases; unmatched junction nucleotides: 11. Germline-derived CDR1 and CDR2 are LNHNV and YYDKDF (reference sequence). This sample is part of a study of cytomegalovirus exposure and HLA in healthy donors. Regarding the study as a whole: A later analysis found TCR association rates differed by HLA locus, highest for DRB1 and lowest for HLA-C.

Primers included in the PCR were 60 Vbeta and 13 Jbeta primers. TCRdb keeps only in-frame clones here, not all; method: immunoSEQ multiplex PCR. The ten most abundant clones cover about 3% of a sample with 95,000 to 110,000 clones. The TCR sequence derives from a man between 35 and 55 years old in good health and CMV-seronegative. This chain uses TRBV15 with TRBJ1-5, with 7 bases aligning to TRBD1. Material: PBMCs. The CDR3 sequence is CATSRGVTGLSDQPQHF. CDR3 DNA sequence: TGTGCCACCAGCAGAGGGGTGACAGGGCTTTCGGATCAGCCCCAGCATTTT.